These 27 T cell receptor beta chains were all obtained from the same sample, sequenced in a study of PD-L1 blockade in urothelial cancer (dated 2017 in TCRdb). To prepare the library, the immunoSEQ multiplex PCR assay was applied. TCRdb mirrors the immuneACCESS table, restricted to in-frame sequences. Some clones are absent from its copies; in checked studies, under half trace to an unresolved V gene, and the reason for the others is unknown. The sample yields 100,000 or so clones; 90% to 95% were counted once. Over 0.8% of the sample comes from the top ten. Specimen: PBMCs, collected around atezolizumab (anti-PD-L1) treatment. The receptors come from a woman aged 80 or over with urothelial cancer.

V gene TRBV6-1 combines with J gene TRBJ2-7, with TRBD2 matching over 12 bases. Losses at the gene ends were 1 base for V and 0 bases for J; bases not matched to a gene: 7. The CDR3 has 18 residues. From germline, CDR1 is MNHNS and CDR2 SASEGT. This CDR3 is CASSEGTSGIWSSYEQYF. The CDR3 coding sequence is TGTGCCAGCAGTGAAGGGACTAGCGGGATTTGGAGCTCCTACGAGCAGTACTTC.

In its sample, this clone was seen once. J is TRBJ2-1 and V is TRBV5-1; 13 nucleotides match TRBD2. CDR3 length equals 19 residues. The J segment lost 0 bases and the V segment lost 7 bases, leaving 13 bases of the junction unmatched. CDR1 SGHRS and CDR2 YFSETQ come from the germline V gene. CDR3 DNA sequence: TGCGCCAGCTTTACCGGGGGACTAGCGGGACACAGCTCCTACAATGAGCAGTTCTTC. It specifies CASFTGGLAGHSSYNEQFF.

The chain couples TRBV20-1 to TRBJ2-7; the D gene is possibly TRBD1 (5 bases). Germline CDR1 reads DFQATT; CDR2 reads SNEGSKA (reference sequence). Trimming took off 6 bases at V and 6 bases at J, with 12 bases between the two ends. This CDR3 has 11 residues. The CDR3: CSAGRAAEQYF. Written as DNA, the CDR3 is TGCAGTGCGGGGCGCGCCGCCGAGCAGTACTTC.

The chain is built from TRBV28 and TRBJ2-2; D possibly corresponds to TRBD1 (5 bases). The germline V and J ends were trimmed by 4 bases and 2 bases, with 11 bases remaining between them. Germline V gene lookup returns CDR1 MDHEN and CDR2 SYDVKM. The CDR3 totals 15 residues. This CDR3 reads CASSSVGANTGELFF. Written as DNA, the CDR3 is TGTGCCAGCAGTTCAGTAGGGGCCAACACCGGGGAGCTGTTTTTT. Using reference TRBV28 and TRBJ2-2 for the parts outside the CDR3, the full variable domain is DVKVTQSSRYLVKRTGEKVFLECVQDMDHENMFWYRQDPGLGLRLIYFSYDVKMKEKGDIPEGYSVSREKKERFSLILESASTNQTSMYLCASSSVGANTGELFFGEGSRLTVL.

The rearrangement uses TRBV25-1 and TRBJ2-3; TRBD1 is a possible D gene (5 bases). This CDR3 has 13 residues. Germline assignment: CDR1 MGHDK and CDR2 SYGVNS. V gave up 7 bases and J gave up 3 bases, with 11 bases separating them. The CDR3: CASNKPGTDTQYF. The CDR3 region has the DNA TGTGCCAGCAACAAACCAGGGACAGATACGCAGTATTTT.

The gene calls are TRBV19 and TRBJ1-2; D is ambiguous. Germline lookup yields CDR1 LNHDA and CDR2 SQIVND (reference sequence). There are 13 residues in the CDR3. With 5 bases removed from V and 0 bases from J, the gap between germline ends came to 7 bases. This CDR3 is CASSPVANYGYTF. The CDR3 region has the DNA TGTGCCAGTAGTCCTGTTGCTAACTATGGCTACACCTTC.

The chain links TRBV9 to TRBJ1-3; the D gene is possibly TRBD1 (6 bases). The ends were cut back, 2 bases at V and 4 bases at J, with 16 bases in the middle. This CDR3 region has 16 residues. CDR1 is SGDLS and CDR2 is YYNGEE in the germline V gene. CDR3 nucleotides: TGTGCCAGCAGCGTGGACTTACCCGGGACAGGAAACACCATATATTTT. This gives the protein CASSVDLPGTGNTIYF. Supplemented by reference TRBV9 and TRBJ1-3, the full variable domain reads DSGVTQTPKHLITATGQRVTLRCSPRSGDLSVYWYQQSLDQGLQFLIQYYNGEERAKGNILERFSAQQFPDLHSELNLSSLELGDSALYFCASSVDLPGTGNTIYFGEGSWLTVV.

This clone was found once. CDR3 sequence: CASSVSGANVLTF. In DNA form, the CDR3 reads TGTGCCAGCAGTGTTTCAGGGGCCAACGTCCTGACTTTC. The J gene is TRBJ2-6, the V gene TRBV6-1; no definite D call. Germline CDR1 and CDR2: MNHNS and SASEGT. The CDR3 contains 13 residues. Trimming removed 4 bases from V and 4 bases from J, with 5 bases in between.

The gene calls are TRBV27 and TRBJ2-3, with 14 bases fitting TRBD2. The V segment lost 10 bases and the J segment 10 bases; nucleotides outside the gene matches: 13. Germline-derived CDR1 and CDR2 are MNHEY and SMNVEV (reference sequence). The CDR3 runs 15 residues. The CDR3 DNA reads TGTGCCATCGGGACTAGCGGGAGAGGGGGTTTAGCGCAGTATTTT. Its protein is CAIGTSGRGGLAQYF.

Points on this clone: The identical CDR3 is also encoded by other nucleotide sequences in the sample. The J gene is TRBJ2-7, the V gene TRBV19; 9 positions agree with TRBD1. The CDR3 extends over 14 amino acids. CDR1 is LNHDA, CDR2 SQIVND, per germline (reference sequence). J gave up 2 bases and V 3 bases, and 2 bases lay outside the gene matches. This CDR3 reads CASSIGTGPYEQYF. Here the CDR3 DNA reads TGTGCCAGTAGTATTGGGACAGGGCCCTACGAGCAGTACTTC.

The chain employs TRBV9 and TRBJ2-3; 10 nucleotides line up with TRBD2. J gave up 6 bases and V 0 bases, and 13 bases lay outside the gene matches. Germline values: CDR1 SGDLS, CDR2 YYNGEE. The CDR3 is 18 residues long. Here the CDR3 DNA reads TGTGCCAGCAGCGTAGCCCCCTCGGTAGCGGGAGGTACGGATACGCAGTATTTT. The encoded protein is CASSVAPSVAGGTDTQYF.

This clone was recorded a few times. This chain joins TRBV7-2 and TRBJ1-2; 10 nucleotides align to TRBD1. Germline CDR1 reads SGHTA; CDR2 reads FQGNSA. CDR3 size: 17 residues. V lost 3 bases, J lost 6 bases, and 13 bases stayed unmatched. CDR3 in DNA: TGTGCCAGCAGCTTGAGACCGGGACAGGGGATATTGGATGGCTACACCTTC. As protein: CASSLRPGQGILDGYTF.

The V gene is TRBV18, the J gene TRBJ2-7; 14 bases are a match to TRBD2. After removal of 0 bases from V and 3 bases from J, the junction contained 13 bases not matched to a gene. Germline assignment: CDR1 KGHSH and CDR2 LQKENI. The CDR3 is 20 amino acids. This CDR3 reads CASSPPGLAGALTAGYEQYF. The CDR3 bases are TGTGCCAGCTCACCACCGGGACTAGCGGGAGCCTTAACAGCGGGCTACGAGCAGTACTTC.

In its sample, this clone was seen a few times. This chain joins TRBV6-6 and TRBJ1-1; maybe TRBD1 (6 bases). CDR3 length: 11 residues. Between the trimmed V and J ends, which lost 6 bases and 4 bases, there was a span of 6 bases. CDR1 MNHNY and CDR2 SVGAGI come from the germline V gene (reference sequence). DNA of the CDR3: TGTGCCAGCAGAGGGGGCACTGAAGCTTTCTTT. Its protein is CASRGGTEAFF.

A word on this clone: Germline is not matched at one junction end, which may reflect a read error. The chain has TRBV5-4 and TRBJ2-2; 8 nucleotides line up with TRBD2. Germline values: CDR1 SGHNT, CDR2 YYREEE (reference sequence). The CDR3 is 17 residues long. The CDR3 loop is CASSLAGAGGGTGELFF. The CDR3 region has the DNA TGTGCCAGCAGCTTGGCCGGCGCGGGAGGCGGTACCGGTGAGCTGTTTTTT.

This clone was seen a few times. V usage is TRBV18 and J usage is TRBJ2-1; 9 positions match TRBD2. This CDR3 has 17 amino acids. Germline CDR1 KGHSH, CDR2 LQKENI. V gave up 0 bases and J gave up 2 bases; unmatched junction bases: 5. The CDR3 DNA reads TGTGCCAGCTCACCACCCGAGGGACTAGCAGCCTACAATGAGCAGTTCTTC. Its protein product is CASSPPEGLAAYNEQFF. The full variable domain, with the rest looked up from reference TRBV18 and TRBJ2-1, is NAGVMQNPRHLVRRRGQEARLRCSPMKGHSHVYWYRQLPEEGLKFMVYLQKENIIDESGMPKERFSAEFPKEGPSILRIQQVVRGDSAAYFCASSPPEGLAAYNEQFFGPGTRLTVL.

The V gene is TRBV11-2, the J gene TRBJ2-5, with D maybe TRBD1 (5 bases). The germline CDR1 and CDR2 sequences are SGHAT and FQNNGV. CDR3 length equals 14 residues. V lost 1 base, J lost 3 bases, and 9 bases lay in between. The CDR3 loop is CASSLGQGKETQYF. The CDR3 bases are TGTGCCAGCAGCTTAGGGCAGGGCAAAGAGACCCAGTACTTC.

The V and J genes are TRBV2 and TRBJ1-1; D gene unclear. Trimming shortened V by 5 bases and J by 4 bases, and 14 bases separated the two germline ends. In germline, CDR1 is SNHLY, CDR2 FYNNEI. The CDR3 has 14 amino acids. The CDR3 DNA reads TGTGCCAGCAGTAAGGAGGCAGGCGTCACTGAAGCTTTCTTT. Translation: CASSKEAGVTEAFF.

The CDR3 nucleotides are TGCGCCAGCAGTAACCGGGGTCCCCCCCAGGGGGAATATGGCTACACCTTC. This translates into CASSNRGPPQGEYGYTF. The rearrangement links TRBV23-1 to TRBJ1-2; TRBD1 aligns across 7 bases. TRBV23-1 is designated an ORF whose function remains uncertain. After removal of 5 bases from V and 5 bases from J, the junction contained 17 bases not matched to a gene. There are 17 residues in the CDR3.

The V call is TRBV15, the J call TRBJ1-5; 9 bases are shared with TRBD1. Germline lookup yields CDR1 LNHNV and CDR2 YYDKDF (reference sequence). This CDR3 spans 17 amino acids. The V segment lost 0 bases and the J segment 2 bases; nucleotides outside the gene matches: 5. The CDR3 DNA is TGTGCCACCAGCAGAGATTGGACAGGGGCTGGCAATCAGCCCCAGCATTTT. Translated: CATSRDWTGAGNQPQHF.

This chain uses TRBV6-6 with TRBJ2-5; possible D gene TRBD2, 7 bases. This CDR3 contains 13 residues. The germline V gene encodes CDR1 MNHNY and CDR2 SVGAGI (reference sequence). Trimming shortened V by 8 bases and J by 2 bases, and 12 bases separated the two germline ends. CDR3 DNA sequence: TGTGCCAGCGGGGGGGGGCATCAAGAGACCCAGTACTTC. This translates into CASGGGHQETQYF.

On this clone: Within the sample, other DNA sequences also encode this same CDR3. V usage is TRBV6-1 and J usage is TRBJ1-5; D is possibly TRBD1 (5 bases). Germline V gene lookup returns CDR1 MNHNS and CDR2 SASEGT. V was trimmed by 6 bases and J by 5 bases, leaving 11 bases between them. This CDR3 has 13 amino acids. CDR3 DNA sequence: TGTGCCAGCAGGAGGCAGGGTGATCAGCCCCAGCATTTT. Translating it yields CASRRQGDQPQHF.

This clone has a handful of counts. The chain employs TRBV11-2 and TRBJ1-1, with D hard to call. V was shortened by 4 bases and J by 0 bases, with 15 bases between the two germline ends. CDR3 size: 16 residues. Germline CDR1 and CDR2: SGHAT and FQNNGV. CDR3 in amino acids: CASSSSPQILNTEAFF. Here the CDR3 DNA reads TGTGCCAGCAGCTCCTCACCACAGATATTGAACACTGAAGCTTTCTTT. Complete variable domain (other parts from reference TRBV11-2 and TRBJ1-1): EAGVAQSPRYKIIEKRQSVAFWCNPISGHATLYWYQQILGQGPKLLIQFQNNGVVDDSQLPKDRFSAERLKGVDSTLKIQPAKLEDSAVYLCASSSSPQILNTEAFFGQGTRLTVV.

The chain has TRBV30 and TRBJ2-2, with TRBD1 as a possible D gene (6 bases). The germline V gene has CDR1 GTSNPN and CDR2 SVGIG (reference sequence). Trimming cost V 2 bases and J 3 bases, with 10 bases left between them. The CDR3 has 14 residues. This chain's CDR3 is CAWSLGGYTGELFF. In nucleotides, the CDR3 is TGTGCCTGGAGTTTAGGGGGATACACCGGGGAGCTGTTTTTT. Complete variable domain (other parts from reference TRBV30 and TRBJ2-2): SQTIHQWPATLVQPVGSPLSLECTVEGTSNPNLYWYRQAAGRGLQLLFYSVGIGQISSEVPQNLSASRPQDRQFILSSKKLLLSDSGFYLCAWSLGGYTGELFFGEGSRLTVL.

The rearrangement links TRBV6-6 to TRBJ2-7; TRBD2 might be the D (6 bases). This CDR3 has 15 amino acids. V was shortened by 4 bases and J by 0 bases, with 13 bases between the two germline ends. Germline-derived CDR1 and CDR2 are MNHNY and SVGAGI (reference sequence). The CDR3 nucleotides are TGTGCCAGCAGTTGGGGACTCCAGAGCTCCTACGAGCAGTACTTC. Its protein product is CASSWGLQSSYEQYF.

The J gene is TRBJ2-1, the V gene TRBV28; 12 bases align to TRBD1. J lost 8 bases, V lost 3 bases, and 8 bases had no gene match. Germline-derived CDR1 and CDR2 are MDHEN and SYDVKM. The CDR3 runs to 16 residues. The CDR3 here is CASSFTGTGGLDEQFF. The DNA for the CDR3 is TGTGCCAGCAGTTTTACCGGGACAGGGGGCCTGGATGAGCAGTTCTTC.

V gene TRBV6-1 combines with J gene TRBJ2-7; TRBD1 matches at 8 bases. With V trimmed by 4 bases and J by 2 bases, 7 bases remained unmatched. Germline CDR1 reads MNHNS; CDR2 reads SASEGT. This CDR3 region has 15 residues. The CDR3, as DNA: TGTGCCAGCAGTGGGACAGGGTCCTTGACCTACGAGCAGTACTTC. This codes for CASSGTGSLTYEQYF.